These T cell receptor beta chains were read from a single sample in a study of control samples from healthy donors and cancer patients. The assay was immunoSEQ multiplex PCR, and TCRdb's table has in-frame clones only and misses some. Of roughly 99,000 clones listed, around 80% are singletons. The material sequenced was blood. All receptors come from a man aged 60-69 years in good health. CDR3s include the opening cysteine and the closing phenylalanine or tryptophan. The order of the fields is clone size, V gene, J gene, D gene, CDR3 protein, CDR3 DNA. A D gene is named only where the DNA matches it firmly. Size tells how often a clone was seen (once, few, many) or the class of an expanded clone, and some rows leave it out.

clone_size: NA
v_call: TRBV7-8
j_call: TRBJ2-3
d_call: NA
cdr3_aa: CASSFARGFNTDTQYF
cdr3_nt: TGTGCCAGCAGCTTCGCTAGGGGGTTTAACACAGATACGCAGTATTTT

clone_size: NA
v_call: TRBV19
j_call: TRBJ1-1
d_call: NA
cdr3_aa: CASSIGGGGNTEAFF
cdr3_nt: TGTGCCAGTAGTATAGGAGGCGGAGGGAACACTGAAGCTTTCTTT

clone_size: NA
v_call: TRBV13
j_call: TRBJ1-5
d_call: NA
cdr3_aa: CASSLGNQPQHF
cdr3_nt: TGTGCCAGCAGCTTGGGCAATCAGCCCCAGCATTTT

clone_size: NA
v_call: TRBV2
j_call: TRBJ1-2
d_call: NA
cdr3_aa: CASSEGPGTFNYGYTF
cdr3_nt: TGTGCCAGCAGTGAAGGTCCAGGGACCTTTAACTATGGCTACACCTTC

clone_size: NA
v_call: TRBV9
j_call: TRBJ2-7
d_call: TRBD2
cdr3_aa: CASSVGTSTHYEQYF
cdr3_nt: TGTGCCAGCAGCGTAGGGACTAGCACACACTACGAGCAGTACTTC

clone_size: NA
v_call: TRBV4-1
j_call: TRBJ2-1
d_call: TRBD2
cdr3_aa: CASSERGASGDRNEQFF
cdr3_nt: TGCGCCAGCAGCGAAAGGGGGGCTAGCGGGGATAGGAATGAGCAGTTCTTC

clone_size: NA
v_call: TRBV6-5
j_call: TRBJ1-3
d_call: NA
cdr3_aa: CASSSALSGNTIYF
cdr3_nt: TGTGCCAGCAGTTCTGCACTCTCTGGAAACACCATATATTTT

clone_size: NA
v_call: TRBV2
j_call: TRBJ1-4
d_call: TRBD1
cdr3_aa: CASSRQGLNEKLFF
cdr3_nt: TGTGCCAGCAGTCGACAGGGATTGAATGAAAAACTGTTTTTT

clone_size: NA
v_call: TRBV5-4
j_call: TRBJ2-7
d_call: NA
cdr3_aa: CASSLDGRKINYEQYF
cdr3_nt: TGTGCCAGCAGCCTAGATGGGCGGAAGATAAACTACGAGCAGTACTTC

clone_size: NA
v_call: TRBV7-9
j_call: TRBJ2-7
d_call: NA
cdr3_aa: CASSLSSPYEQYF
cdr3_nt: TGTGCCAGCAGCTTATCCAGTCCCTACGAGCAGTACTTC

clone_size: NA
v_call: TRBV28
j_call: TRBJ2-6
d_call: NA
cdr3_aa: CASSYPGAGANVLTF
cdr3_nt: TGTGCCAGCAGCTACCCAGGGGCCGGGGCCAACGTCCTGACTTTC

clone_size: NA
v_call: TRBV7-6
j_call: TRBJ2-1
d_call: NA
cdr3_aa: CASSLVLLSSYNEQFF
cdr3_nt: TGTGCCAGCAGCTTAGTGTTACTGAGCTCCTACAATGAGCAGTTCTTC

clone_size: few
v_call: TRBV30
j_call: TRBJ1-2
d_call: NA
cdr3_aa: CAWWSSGYTF
cdr3_nt: TGTGCCTGGTGGAGCAGCGGCTACACCTTC

clone_size: few
v_call: TRBV27
j_call: TRBJ2-7
d_call: TRBD1
cdr3_aa: CASGQEPGLSEQYF
cdr3_nt: TGTGCCAGCGGACAGGAGCCTGGTCTTAGCGAGCAGTACTTC

clone_size: NA
v_call: TRBV27
j_call: TRBJ1-1
d_call: NA
cdr3_aa: CASSTYRFTEAFF
cdr3_nt: TGTGCCAGCAGTACATACAGGTTCACTGAAGCTTTCTTT

clone_size: NA
v_call: TRBV2
j_call: TRBJ1-1
d_call: TRBD1
cdr3_aa: CASRAPADRGTEAFF
cdr3_nt: TGTGCCAGCAGGGCCCCTGCGGACAGGGGCACTGAAGCTTTCTTT

clone_size: NA
v_call: TRBV4-1
j_call: TRBJ2-7
d_call: NA
cdr3_aa: CASSPGPRNSYEQYF
cdr3_nt: TGCGCCAGCAGCCCTGGCCCCAGGAACTCCTACGAGCAGTACTTC

clone_size: once
v_call: TRBV28
j_call: TRBJ1-2
d_call: NA
cdr3_aa: CASSLVAQPTYYGYTF
cdr3_nt: TGTGCCAGCAGTTTAGTGGCTCAGCCGACATACTATGGCTACACCTTC

clone_size: NA
v_call: TRBV19
j_call: TRBJ1-2
d_call: NA
cdr3_aa: CASTYAGLGYGYTF
cdr3_nt: TGTGCCAGTACCTACGCCGGACTAGGATATGGCTACACCTTC

clone_size: NA
v_call: TRBV5-1
j_call: TRBJ1-2
d_call: NA
cdr3_aa: CASSSPVRPGSDYGYTF
cdr3_nt: TGCGCCAGCAGCTCACCGGTCCGACCAGGGTCCGACTATGGCTACACCTTC

clone_size: NA
v_call: TRBV11-2
j_call: TRBJ1-1
d_call: NA
cdr3_aa: CASRMGTEAFF
cdr3_nt: TGTGCCAGCAGGATGGGCACTGAAGCTTTCTTT

clone_size: NA
v_call: TRBV7-2
j_call: TRBJ2-3
d_call: NA
cdr3_aa: CASSLGRSTDTQYF
cdr3_nt: TGTGCCAGCAGCCTAGGACGGAGCACAGATACGCAGTATTTT

clone_size: NA
v_call: TRBV6-5
j_call: TRBJ1-1
d_call: NA
cdr3_aa: CASRDQGFGTEAFF
cdr3_nt: TGTGCCAGCAGGGATCAGGGTTTTGGCACTGAAGCTTTCTTT

clone_size: once
v_call: TRBV4-1
j_call: TRBJ1-1
d_call: NA
cdr3_aa: CASSHYPGRRNTEAFF
cdr3_nt: TGCGCCAGCAGCCACTATCCGGGACGGCGTAACACTGAAGCTTTCTTT

clone_size: NA
v_call: TRBV5-1
j_call: TRBJ2-2
d_call: NA
cdr3_aa: CASSLEGGTGELFF
cdr3_nt: TGCGCCAGCAGCTTGGAGGGGGGCACCGGGGAGCTGTTTTTT

clone_size: NA
v_call: TRBV29-1
j_call: TRBJ2-2
d_call: NA
cdr3_aa: CSVSTLNTGELFF
cdr3_nt: TGCAGCGTTTCAACACTGAACACCGGGGAGCTGTTTTTT

clone_size: NA
v_call: TRBV3-1/TRBV3-2
j_call: TRBJ2-3
d_call: TRBD2
cdr3_aa: CASSLAGGGTDTQYF
cdr3_nt: TGTGCCAGCAGCCTAGCGGGGGGGGGCACAGATACGCAGTATTTT

clone_size: NA
v_call: TRBV3-1/TRBV3-2
j_call: TRBJ2-7
d_call: NA
cdr3_aa: CASSQGGAGQSSYEQYF
cdr3_nt: TGTGCCAGCAGCCAAGGAGGTGCGGGACAGTCGTCCTACGAGCAGTACTTC